The source of this T cell receptor (beta chain) is a study of T-cell reconstitution after alpha-beta-depleted transplantation in children. TCRbeta library construction was performed incorporating unique molecular identifiers. TCRdb reanalysed the PCR reads using MiXCR and keeps one entry per CDR3 protein. The sample lists a few hundred thousand distinct CDR3 sequences; 12% were seen once. In its sample, this clonotype was seen many times. The sequence came from a human donor who donated a stem cell graft to a child with combined immunodeficiency. Sequenced here: PBMCs from the stem cell graft donor, sampled from the stem cell graft.

This CDR3 is CASSEVGDQPQHF. The CDR3 DNA reads as TGTGCCAGCAGTGAAGTTGGGGATCAGCCCCAGCATTTT. The genes are TRBV25-1 and TRBJ1-5; D ambiguous. From germline, CDR1 is MGHDK and CDR2 SYGVNS. Trimming took off 2 bases at V and 5 bases at J, with 7 bases between the two ends. This CDR3 contains 13 residues.